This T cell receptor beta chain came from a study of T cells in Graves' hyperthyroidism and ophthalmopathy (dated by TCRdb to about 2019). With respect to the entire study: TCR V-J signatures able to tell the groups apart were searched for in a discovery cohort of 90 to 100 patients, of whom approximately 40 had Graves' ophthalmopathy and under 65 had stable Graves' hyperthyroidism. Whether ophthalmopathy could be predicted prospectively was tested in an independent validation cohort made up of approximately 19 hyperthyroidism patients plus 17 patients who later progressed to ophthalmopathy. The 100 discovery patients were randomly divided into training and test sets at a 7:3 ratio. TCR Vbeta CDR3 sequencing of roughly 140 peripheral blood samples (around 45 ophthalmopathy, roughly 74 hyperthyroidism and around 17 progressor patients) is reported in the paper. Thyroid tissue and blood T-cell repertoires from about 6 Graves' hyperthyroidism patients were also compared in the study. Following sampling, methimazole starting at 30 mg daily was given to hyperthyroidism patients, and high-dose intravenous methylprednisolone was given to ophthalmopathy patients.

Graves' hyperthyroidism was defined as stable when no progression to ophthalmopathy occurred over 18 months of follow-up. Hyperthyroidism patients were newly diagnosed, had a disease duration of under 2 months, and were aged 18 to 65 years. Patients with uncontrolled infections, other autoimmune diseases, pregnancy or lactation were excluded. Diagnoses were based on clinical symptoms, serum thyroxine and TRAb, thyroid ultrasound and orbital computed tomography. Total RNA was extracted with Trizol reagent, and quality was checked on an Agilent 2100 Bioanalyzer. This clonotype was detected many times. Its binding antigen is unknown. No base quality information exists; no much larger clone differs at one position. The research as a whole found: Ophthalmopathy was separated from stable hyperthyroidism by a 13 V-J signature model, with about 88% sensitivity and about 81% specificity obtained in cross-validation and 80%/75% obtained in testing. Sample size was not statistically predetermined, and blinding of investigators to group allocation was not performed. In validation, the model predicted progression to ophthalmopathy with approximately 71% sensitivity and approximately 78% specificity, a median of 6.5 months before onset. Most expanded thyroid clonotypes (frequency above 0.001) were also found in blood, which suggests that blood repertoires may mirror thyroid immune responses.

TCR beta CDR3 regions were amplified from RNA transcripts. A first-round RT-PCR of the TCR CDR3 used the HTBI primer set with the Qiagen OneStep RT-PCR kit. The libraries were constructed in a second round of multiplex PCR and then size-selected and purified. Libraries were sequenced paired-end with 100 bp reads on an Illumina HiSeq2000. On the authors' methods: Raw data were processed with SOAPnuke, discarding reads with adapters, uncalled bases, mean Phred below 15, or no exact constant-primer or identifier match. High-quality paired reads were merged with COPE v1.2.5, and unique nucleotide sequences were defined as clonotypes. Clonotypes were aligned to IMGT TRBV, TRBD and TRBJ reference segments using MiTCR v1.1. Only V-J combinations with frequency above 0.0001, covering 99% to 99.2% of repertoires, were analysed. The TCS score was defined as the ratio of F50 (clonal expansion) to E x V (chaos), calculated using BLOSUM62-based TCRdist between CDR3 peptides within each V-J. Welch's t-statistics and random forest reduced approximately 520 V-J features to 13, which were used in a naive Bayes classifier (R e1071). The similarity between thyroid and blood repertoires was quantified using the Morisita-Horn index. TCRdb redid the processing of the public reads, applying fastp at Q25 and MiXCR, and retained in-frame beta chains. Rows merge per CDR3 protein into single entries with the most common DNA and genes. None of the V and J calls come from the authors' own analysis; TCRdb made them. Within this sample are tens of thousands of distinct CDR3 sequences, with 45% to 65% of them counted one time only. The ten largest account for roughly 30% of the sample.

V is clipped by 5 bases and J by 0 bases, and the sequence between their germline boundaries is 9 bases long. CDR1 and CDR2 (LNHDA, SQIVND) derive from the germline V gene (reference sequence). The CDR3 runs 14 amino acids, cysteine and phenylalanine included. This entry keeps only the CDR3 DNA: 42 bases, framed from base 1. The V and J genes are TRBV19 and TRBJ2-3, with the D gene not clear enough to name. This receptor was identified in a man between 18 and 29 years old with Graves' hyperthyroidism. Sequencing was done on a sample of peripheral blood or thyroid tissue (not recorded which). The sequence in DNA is TGTGCCAGTAGTCCTACAGCTAGCACAGATACGCAGTATTTT. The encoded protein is CASSPTASTDTQYF.